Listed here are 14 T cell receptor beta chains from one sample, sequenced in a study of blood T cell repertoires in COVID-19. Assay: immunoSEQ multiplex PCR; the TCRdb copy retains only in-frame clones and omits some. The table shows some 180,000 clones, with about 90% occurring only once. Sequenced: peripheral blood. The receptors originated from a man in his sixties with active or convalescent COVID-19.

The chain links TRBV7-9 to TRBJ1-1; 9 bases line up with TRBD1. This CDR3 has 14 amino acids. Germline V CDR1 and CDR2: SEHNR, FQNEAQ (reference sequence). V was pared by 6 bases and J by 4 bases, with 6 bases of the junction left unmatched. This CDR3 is CASRRGQGGTEAFF. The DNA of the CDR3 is TGTGCCAGCAGAAGGGGACAGGGCGGCACTGAAGCTTTCTTT.

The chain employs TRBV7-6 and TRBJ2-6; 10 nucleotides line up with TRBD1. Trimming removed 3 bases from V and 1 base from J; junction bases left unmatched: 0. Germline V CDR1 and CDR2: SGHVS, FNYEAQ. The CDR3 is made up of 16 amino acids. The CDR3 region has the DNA TGTGCCAGCAGCTTGGGACAGGGGTCTGGGGCCAACGTCCTGACTTTC. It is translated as CASSLGQGSGANVLTF.

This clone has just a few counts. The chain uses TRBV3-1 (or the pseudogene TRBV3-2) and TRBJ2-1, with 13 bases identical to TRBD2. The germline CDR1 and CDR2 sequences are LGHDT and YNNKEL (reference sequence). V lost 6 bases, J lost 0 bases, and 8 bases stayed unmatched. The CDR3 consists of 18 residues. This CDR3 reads CASSRLAGGVGSYNEQFF. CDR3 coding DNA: TGTGCCAGCAGTCGACTAGCGGGGGGAGTAGGCTCCTACAATGAGCAGTTCTTC.

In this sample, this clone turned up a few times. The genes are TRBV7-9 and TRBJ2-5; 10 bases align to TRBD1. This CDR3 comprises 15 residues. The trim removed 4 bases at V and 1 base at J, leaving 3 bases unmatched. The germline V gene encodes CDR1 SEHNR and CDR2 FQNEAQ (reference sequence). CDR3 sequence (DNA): TGTGCCAGCAGCTCCGGGACAGGGGTCCAAGAGACCCAGTACTTC. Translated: CASSSGTGVQETQYF.

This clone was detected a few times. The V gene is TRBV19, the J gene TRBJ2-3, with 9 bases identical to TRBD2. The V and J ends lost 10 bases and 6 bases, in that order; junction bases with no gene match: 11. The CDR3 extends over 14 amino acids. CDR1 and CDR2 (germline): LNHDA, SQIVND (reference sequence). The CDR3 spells CATSSSGARDTQYF. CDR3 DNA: TGTGCCACCAGCTCTAGCGGGGCTAGGGATACGCAGTATTTT.

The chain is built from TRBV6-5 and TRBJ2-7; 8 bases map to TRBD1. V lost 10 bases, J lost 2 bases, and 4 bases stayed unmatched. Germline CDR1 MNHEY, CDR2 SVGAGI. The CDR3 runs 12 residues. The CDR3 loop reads CATQTGAYEQYF. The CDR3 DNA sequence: TGTGCCACCCAGACAGGGGCCTACGAGCAGTACTTC.

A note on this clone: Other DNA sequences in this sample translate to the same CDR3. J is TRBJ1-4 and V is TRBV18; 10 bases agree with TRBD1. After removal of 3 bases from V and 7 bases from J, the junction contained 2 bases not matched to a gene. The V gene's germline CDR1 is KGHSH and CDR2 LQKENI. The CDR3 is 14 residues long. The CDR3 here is CASSPGQGGEKLFF. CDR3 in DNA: TGTGCCAGCTCACCCGGACAGGGGGGTGAAAAACTGTTTTTT.

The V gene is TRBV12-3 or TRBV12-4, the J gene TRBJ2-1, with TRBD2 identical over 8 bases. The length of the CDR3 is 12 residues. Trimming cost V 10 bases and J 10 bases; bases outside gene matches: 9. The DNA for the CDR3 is TGTGCCACCGGGACTAGAAATTGGGAGCAGTTCTTC. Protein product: CATGTRNWEQFF.

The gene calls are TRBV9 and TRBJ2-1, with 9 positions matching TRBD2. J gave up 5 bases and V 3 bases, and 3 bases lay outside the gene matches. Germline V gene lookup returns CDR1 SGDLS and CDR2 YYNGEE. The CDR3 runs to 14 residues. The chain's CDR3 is CASSASGGHNEQFF. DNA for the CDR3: TGTGCCAGCAGCGCCAGCGGGGGGCACAATGAGCAGTTCTTC.

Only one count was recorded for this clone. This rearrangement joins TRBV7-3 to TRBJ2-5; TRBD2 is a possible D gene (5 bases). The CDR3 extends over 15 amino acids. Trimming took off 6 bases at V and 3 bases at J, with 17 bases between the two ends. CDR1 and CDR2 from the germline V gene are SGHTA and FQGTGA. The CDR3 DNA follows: TGTGCCAGCAGTCTCACCGGAGCGGCTAAAGAGACCCAGTACTTC. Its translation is CASSLTGAAKETQYF.

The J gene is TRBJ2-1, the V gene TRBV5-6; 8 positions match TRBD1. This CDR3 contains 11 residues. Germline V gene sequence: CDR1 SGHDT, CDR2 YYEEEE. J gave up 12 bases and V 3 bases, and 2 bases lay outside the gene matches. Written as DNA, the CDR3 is TGTGCCAGCAGCTACCAGGGGGCGCAGTTCTTC. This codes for CASSYQGAQFF.

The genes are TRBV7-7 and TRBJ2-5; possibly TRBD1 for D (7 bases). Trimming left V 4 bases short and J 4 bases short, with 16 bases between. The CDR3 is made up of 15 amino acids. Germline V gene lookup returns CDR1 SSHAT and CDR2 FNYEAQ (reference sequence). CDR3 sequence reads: CASSSSMQGGETQYF. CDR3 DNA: TGTGCCAGCAGCTCCTCCATGCAGGGGGGAGAGACCCAGTACTTC.

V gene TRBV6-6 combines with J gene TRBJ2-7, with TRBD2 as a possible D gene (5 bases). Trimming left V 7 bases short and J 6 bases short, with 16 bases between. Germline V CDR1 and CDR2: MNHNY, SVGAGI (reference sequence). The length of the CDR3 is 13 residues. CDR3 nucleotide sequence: TGTGCCAGCAAACCGCGGAGTAGCGCCGAGCAGTACTTC. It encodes CASKPRSSAEQYF.

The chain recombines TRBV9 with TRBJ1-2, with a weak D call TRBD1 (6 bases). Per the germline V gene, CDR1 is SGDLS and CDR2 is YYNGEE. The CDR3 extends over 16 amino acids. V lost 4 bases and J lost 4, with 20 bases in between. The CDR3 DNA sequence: TGTGCCAGCAGCACCCCGGGGGGGGGCCCGTCCTATGGCTACACCTTC. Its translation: CASSTPGGGPSYGYTF.